The 15 T cell receptor beta chains below all came from one sample that was sequenced in a study of identical twins' blood T cells. TCRdb recomputed calls from the 5' RACE reads with MiXCR, one row per CDR3 protein. The sample holds 350,000 to 450,000 distinct CDR3 sequences, roughly 27% seen once. The material sequenced was PBMCs. These receptors originate from a woman aged 18 to 49 in good health.

About this clonotype itself: Relative to the germline gene, one junction end is altered; a read error may explain this. The rearrangement joins TRBV7-9 to TRBJ1-1, with D perhaps TRBD1 (6 bases). CDR1 is SEHNR, CDR2 FQNEAQ, per germline (reference sequence). The CDR3 has 16 amino acids. CDR3 sequence (DNA): TGTGCCAGAAGCTTAGAAGTAGGGGGAATCCCAACTGAAGCTTTCTTT. Encoded protein: CARSLEVGGIPTEAFF.

The V call is TRBV7-8, the J call TRBJ2-7, with a tentative D call TRBD2 (6 bases). Trimming pared 1 base from V and 2 bases from J, leaving 9 bases between. Looked up from germline, CDR1 is SGHVS and CDR2 is FQNEAQ. The CDR3 has 14 amino acids. For the CDR3, the DNA is TGTGCCAGCAGCTTAGTGGGCGGGACCTACGAGCAGTACTTC. Encoded protein: CASSLVGGTYEQYF.

V is TRBV6-2 or TRBV6-3 and J is TRBJ1-2; D unclear. This CDR3 comprises 15 residues. CDR1 is MNHEY, CDR2 SVGEGT, per germline. V shed 5 bases and J shed 0 bases, with 13 bases lying between them. Here the CDR3 DNA reads TGTGCCAGCAGTCCCTCCCGCACCGCTAACTATGGCTACACCTTC. Translating gives CASSPSRTANYGYTF.

There are many counts of this clonotype. This sequence joins TRBV20-1 and TRBJ1-2; D not resolved. The germline CDR1 and CDR2 sequences are DFQATT and SNEGSKA (reference sequence). The CDR3 runs to 14 residues. V gave up 4 bases and J gave up 1 base, with 13 bases separating them. CDR3 loop: CSATLGDFNYGYTF. The CDR3 DNA sequence: TGCAGTGCTACGCTTGGGGATTTTAACTATGGCTACACCTTC.

A word on this clonotype: Since a much larger clone is just one base distant, this may be a read error. The genes are TRBV6-2 or TRBV6-3 and TRBJ1-1; a weak D match, TRBD1 (6 bases). This CDR3 contains 13 residues. CDR1 MNHEY and CDR2 SVGEGT come from the germline V gene. CDR3 region: CACSRRGYTEAFF. In DNA, the CDR3 is TGTGCCTGCAGTCGCAGGGGTTACACTGAAGCTTTCTTT.

This chain uses TRBV6-5 with TRBJ1-5, with 8 bases fitting TRBD1. From germline, CDR1 is MNHEY and CDR2 SVGAGI. The CDR3 sequence is 14 residues long. V shed 0 bases, J shed 10 bases, and the junction held 5 bases outside the gene matches. The CDR3 DNA sequence: TGTGCCAGCAGTTACTCCGGACAGGGTAGTCCCCAGCATTTT. Residues: CASSYSGQGSPQHF.

This clonotype has just a few counts. This chain connects TRBV5-1 to TRBJ1-2, with D possibly being TRBD1 (6 bases). This CDR3 has 15 residues. V dropped 3 bases and J dropped 7 bases, with 19 bases sitting between them. The germline CDR1 and CDR2 sequences are SGHRS and YFSETQ. The CDR3 loop reads CASSWTAHGPRGYTF. CDR3 sequence (DNA): TGCGCCAGCAGCTGGACAGCCCACGGCCCTCGTGGCTACACCTTC.

The rearrangement uses TRBV20-1 and TRBJ2-5; 7 bases align to TRBD2. This CDR3 has 13 amino acids. The V and J ends lost 6 bases and 3 bases, in that order; junction bases with no gene match: 7. Germline CDR1 and CDR2: DFQATT and SNEGSKA (reference sequence). As DNA, the CDR3 is TGCAGTGCAAAACTAGCGTTTAAAGAGACCCAGTACTTC. Residues: CSAKLAFKETQYF.

This rearrangement joins TRBV25-1 to TRBJ2-7; either TRBD1 or TRBD2 may fit D (5 bases each). The V end lost 4 bases, the J end lost 3 bases, and 10 bases lay between the germline ends. The V gene's germline CDR1 is MGHDK and CDR2 SYGVNS. The CDR3 contains 13 residues. The CDR3 nucleotides are TGTGCCAGCAGTGCGGGACCTGTCTACGAGCAGTACTTC. It translates to CASSAGPVYEQYF.

This clonotype was observed a handful of times. The chain has TRBV29-1 and TRBJ1-2; D perhaps matches TRBD1 (5 bases). Germline V gives CDR1 SQVTM, CDR2 ANQGSEA. V lost 6 bases to trimming and J lost 4 bases, with 15 bases between them. This CDR3 spans 13 amino acids. In DNA, the CDR3 is TGCAGCGTAACCAACAGGCTCTTCTATGGCTACACCTTC. Translation gives CSVTNRLFYGYTF.

Worth noting for this clonotype: One junction end disagrees with the germline gene, perhaps due to a read error. This chain links TRBV5-1 with TRBJ1-4; tentatively, D is TRBD1 (6 bases). This CDR3 comprises 15 residues. Germline CDR1 is SGHRS and CDR2 is YFSETQ. The CDR3 loop is CANSAGRGPNEKLFF. The CDR3 DNA reads as TGCGCCAACAGCGCCGGCCGGGGGCCGAATGAAAAACTGTTTTTT.

The rearrangement uses TRBV18 and TRBJ1-5, with 7 bases matching TRBD1. The ends lost 6 bases at V and 1 base at J; junction bases unmatched: 6. Germline V gene sequence: CDR1 KGHSH, CDR2 LQKENI. CDR3 size: 15 residues. CDR3 bases: TGTGCCAGCTCCCCCTCAGGGGGAAGCAATCAGCCCCAGCATTTT. This translates into CASSPSGGSNQPQHF.

This clonotype was detected only once. The chain combines TRBV25-1 with TRBJ1-2, with D perhaps TRBD1 (5 bases). Looked up from germline, CDR1 is MGHDK and CDR2 is SYGVNS. The CDR3 runs 15 residues. With 4 bases removed from V and 5 bases from J, the gap between germline ends came to 17 bases. The CDR3 sequence is CASSGAGAPGYGYTF. In nucleotides, the CDR3 is TGTGCCAGCAGTGGGGCCGGGGCCCCGGGATATGGCTACACCTTC.

V gene TRBV7-9 combines with J gene TRBJ1-1; no definite D call. Trimming stripped 5 bases from V and 0 bases from J, with 7 bases between. The CDR3 has 13 residues. Looked up from germline, CDR1 is SEHNR and CDR2 is FQNEAQ (reference sequence). This CDR3 is CASSRPVNTEAFF. In nucleotides, the CDR3 is TGTGCCAGCAGCCGACCGGTGAACACTGAAGCTTTCTTT.

For this clonotype: At one boundary the junction diverges from the germline segment, which might be a read error. This chain connects TRBV9 to TRBJ1-1; no reliable D call. This CDR3 contains 13 residues. Germline V gene lookup returns CDR1 SGDLS and CDR2 YYNGEE. CDR3 sequence reads: CASSVETNTEAFF. The CDR3 nucleotides read TGCGCCAGCAGCGTAGAGACGAACACTGAAGCTTTCTTT.